This TCR beta chain was identified during a study of T cell repertoires in cytomegalovirus infection. This clonotype was counted between two and nine times. The antigen remains unidentified. In TCRdb, the reads were re-called with MiXCR into one record per CDR3 protein. The sample records some 900,000 distinct CDR3 sequences, around a third being singletons. Regarding the study as a whole: Dominating the ex vivo response were TCR beta clonotypes that were CMV-specific and HLA-C-restricted.

CDR1 and CDR2 (germline): MNHEY, SMNVEV (reference sequence). This CDR3 contains 17 residues. The V end lost 2 bases, the J end lost 0 bases, and 17 bases lay between the germline ends. The material sequenced was cultured CD8+ T cells from PBMCs, taken from culture after CMV antigen stimulation. The TCR sequence derives from a human donor in good health (CMV status not recorded). Some clones in this sample may be carry-over from other donors' samples. This chain uses TRBV27 with TRBJ2-7; maybe TRBD2 (7 bases). CDR3 sequence reads: CASSLKGGGTSSYEQYF. CDR3 coding DNA: TGTGCCAGCAGTTTAAAGGGGGGGGGGACGAGCTCCTACGAGCAGTACTTC.